The TCR beta chain described here comes from a study of Graves' ophthalmopathy and Graves' hyperthyroidism. Study conclusions and caveats: Blood also harbored most expanded thyroid clonotypes above 0.001 frequency.

The CDR3 length is 10 residues, termini included. CDR1 SGHTA and CDR2 FQGNSA come from the germline V gene. Worth noting for this clonotype: Its target is unknown. The CDR3 carries no conserved terminal phenylalanine or tryptophan, so it likely arises from a read error. No DNA is shown, since the ends of the CDR3 on it are uncertain; the CDR3 is the one TCRdb lists.

TCR beta CDR3 amplification used RNA transcripts. Scientists carried out first-round RT-PCR using HTBI primers and then a second-round multiplex PCR. TCRdb called the multiplex PCR reads again in MiXCR, with one record for every CDR3 protein. The sample lists approximately 700,000 distinct CDR3 sequences, roughly two fifths occurring once. Establishment of the diagnosis relied upon clinical symptoms, serum thyroxine, TRAb, thyroid ultrasound and orbital computed tomography. This chain uses TRBV7-2 with TRBJ1-4. This TCR was sampled from an adult man with Graves' ophthalmopathy. The sequencing sample was made of peripheral blood. CDR3 amino acids: CASSLADGVP.